The rows below give T cell receptor beta chains drawn from one sample of a study of shared clonotypes between healthy human individuals. Assay: immunoSEQ multiplex PCR; the TCRdb copy retains only in-frame clones and omits some. This sample carries approximately 320,000 clones, around 86% of them seen once, and the ten largest clones take under 20%. The sequencing input was memory CD8+ T cells sorted from blood. Receptor source: a young man in good health. Both conserved end residues are part of each CDR3. D genes are given only for firm matches.

D: .
V: TRBV12-5
J: TRBJ1-2
CDR3: CASGLQDGVSGYTF

D: TRBD1
V: TRBV13
J: TRBJ2-1
CDR3: CASTGQGGYNEQFF

D: TRBD2
V: TRBV4-3
J: TRBJ2-7
CDR3: CASSQDSSTSGAFSYEQYF

D: .
V: TRBV4-1
J: TRBJ1-2
CDR3: CASSQVADYGYTF

D: TRBD1
V: TRBV27
J: TRBJ2-7
CDR3: CASGKPGGKAEQYF

D: .
V: TRBV4-3
J: TRBJ2-7
CDR3: CASSQAARGSYEQYF

D: TRBD1
V: TRBV5-1
J: TRBJ2-3
CDR3: CASSVTGLDTQYF

D: TRBD1
V: TRBV13
J: TRBJ1-1
CDR3: CASSEPDRGESVMNTEAFF

D: .
V: TRBV4-3
J: TRBJ1-1
CDR3: CASSQGTILPAFF

D: .
V: TRBV18
J: TRBJ2-3
CDR3: CASSPPMPTDTQYF

D: .
V: TRBV29-1
J: TRBJ2-7
CDR3: CSVEGTDYEQYF

D: .
V: TRBV6-6
J: TRBJ1-5
CDR3: CASRDIYSNQPQHF

D: TRBD1
V: TRBV4-3
J: TRBJ2-7
CDR3: CASSQDRGSYEQYF

D: .
V: TRBV25-1
J: TRBJ2-1
CDR3: CASSVSGGLYNEQFF

D: .
V: TRBV5-4
J: TRBJ2-4
CDR3: CASSALPPGTKNIQYF

D: .
V: TRBV28
J: TRBJ2-7
CDR3: CASVGRVDYEQYF

D: .
V: TRBV7-9
J: TRBJ2-7
CDR3: CASSIIGWSGTGYEQYF

D: .
V: TRBV4-3
J: TRBJ2-7
CDR3: CASSQDRGRGGRYEQYF

D: .
V: TRBV4-3
J: TRBJ2-2
CDR3: CASSQDRRESGELFF

D: .
V: TRBV4-3
J: TRBJ2-7
CDR3: CASSQDLGGYAYEQYF

D: .
V: TRBV5-8
J: TRBJ1-1
CDR3: CASSLVGQPNTEAFF

D: TRBD2
V: TRBV4-3
J: TRBJ2-2
CDR3: CASSQHHIAGTNTGELFF

D: .
V: TRBV9
J: TRBJ2-1
CDR3: CASSVDLGRGVNNEQFF

D: .
V: TRBV9
J: TRBJ2-7
CDR3: CASSVEAASYEQYF

D: .
V: TRBV2
J: TRBJ1-3
CDR3: CASCEGSGNTIYF

D: .
V: TRBV11-2
J: TRBJ2-1
CDR3: CAAGGGPPEQFF